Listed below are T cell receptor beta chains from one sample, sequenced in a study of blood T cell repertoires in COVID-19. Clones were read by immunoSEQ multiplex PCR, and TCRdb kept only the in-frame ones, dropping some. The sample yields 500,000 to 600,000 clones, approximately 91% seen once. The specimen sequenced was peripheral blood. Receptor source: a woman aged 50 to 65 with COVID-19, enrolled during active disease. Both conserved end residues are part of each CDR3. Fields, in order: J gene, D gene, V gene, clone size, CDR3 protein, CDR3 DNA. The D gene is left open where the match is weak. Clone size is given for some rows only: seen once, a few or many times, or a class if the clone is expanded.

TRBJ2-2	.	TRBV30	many	CAWSVRVGELFF	TGTGCCTGGAGTGTTCGTGTCGGGGAGCTGTTTTTT
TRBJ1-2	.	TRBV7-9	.	CASSSNGGDGYTF	TGTGCCAGCAGCTCTAATGGGGGCGACGGCTACACCTTC
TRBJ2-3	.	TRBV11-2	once	CASRAWTYETDTQYF	TGTGCCAGCAGGGCATGGACTTATGAGACAGATACGCAGTATTTT
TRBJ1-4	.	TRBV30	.	CAWSVKGGEKLFF	TGTGCCTGGAGTGTTAAGGGAGGGGAAAAACTGTTTTTT
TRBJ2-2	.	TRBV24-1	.	CATSDLRVDGELFF	TGTGCCACCAGTGATTTGCGCGTTGACGGGGAGCTGTTTTTT
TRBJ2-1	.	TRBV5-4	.	CASSGGFPGLYNEQFF	TGTGCCAGCAGCGGGGGGTTCCCGGGACTCTACAATGAGCAGTTCTTC
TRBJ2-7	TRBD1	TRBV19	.	CASSIAGTGYEQYF	TGTGCCAGTAGTATCGCGGGGACAGGATACGAGCAGTACTTC
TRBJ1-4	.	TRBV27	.	CASSAGYNEKLFF	TGTGCCAGCAGTGCAGGCTATAATGAAAAACTGTTTTTT
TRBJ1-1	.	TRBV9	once	CASSVGADSYTEAFF	TGTGCCAGCAGCGTAGGCGCGGACAGTTACACTGAAGCTTTCTTT
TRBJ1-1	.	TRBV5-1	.	CASSPGAVGSGTEAFF	TGCGCCAGCAGCCCCGGTGCAGTAGGTAGCGGCACTGAAGCTTTCTTT
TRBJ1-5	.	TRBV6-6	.	CASSYQGSNQPQHF	TGTGCCAGCAGTTACCAGGGGAGCAATCAGCCCCAGCATTTT
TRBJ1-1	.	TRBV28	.	CASIPLTPTGTEAFF	TGTGCCAGCATCCCCCTGACCCCCACGGGCACTGAAGCTTTCTTT
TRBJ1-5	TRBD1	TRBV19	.	CASSTWRDRGNQPQHF	TGTGCCAGTAGTACATGGCGGGACAGGGGAAATCAGCCCCAGCATTTT
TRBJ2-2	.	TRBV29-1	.	CSVGQGYTGELFF	TGCAGCGTTGGTCAGGGCTACACCGGGGAGCTGTTTTTT
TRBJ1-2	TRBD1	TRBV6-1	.	CASSGATGGSYGYTF	TGTGCCAGCAGTGGAGCGACAGGGGGAAGCTATGGCTACACCTTC
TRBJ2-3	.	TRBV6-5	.	CASSYSNPNTDTQYF	TGTGCCAGCAGTTACTCGAACCCTAACACAGATACGCAGTATTTT
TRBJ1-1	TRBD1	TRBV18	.	CASSPGTDTEAFF	TGTGCCAGCTCCCCCGGGACAGACACTGAAGCTTTCTTT
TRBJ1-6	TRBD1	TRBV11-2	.	CASSLAGGYLHF	TGTGCCAGCAGCTTAGCAGGGGGATACCTCCACTTT
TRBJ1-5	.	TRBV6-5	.	CASSYSFPREGQPQHF	TGTGCCAGCAGTTACTCGTTCCCGAGGGAGGGTCAGCCCCAGCATTTT
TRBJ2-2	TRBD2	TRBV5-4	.	CASSSSIAGGTGELFF	TGTGCCAGCAGCTCCTCAATAGCGGGGGGCACCGGGGAGCTGTTTTTT
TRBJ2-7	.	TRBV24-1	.	CATSDQGFYEQYF	TGTGCCACCAGTGATCAGGGTTTCTACGAGCAGTACTTC
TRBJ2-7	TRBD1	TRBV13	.	CASSLGTGGLGEQYF	TGTGCCAGCAGCTTAGGGACAGGGGGCTTGGGCGAGCAGTACTTC
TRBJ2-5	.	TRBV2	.	CASSAAGFQETQYF	TGTGCCAGCAGTGCGGCAGGATTCCAAGAGACCCAGTACTTC
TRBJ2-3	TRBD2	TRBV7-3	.	CASSYLAGRGADTQYF	TGTGCCAGCAGCTATTTAGCGGGGCGAGGGGCAGATACGCAGTATTTT
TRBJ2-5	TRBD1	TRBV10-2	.	CASKDRASKRQETQYF	TGCGCCAGCAAGGACAGGGCTTCAAAAAGACAAGAGACCCAGTACTTC
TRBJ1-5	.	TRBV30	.	CAWSHSLENQPQHF	TGTGCCTGGAGTCATTCTTTGGAGAATCAGCCCCAGCATTTT
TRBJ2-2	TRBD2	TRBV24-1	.	CATSDGLAGALATGELFF	TGTGCCACCAGTGATGGACTAGCGGGGGCACTTGCCACCGGGGAGCTGTTTTTT
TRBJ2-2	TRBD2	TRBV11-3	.	CASSLSGGANTGELFF	TGTGCCAGCAGCTTGAGCGGGGGGGCGAACACCGGGGAGCTGTTTTTT
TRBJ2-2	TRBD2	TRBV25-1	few	CASSLAGAGVGELFF	TGTGCCAGCAGTCTAGCGGGGGCCGGGGTCGGGGAGCTGTTTTTT
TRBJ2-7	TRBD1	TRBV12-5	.	CASGFKLPGQGSYEQYF	TGTGCTAGTGGTTTCAAACTCCCGGGACAGGGTTCCTACGAGCAGTACTTC
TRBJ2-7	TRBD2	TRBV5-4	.	CASSLAGAVYEQYF	TGTGCCAGCAGCCTAGCGGGGGCTGTCTACGAGCAGTACTTC
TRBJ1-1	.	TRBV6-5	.	CASSYSLLGTEAFF	TGTGCCAGCAGTTACTCTCTTCTCGGGACTGAAGCTTTCTTT
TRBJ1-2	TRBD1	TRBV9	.	CASSDDRGQDGYTF	TGTGCCAGCAGCGATGACAGGGGGCAGGATGGCTACACCTTC
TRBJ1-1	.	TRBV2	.	CASSEAGGDTEAFF	TGTGCCAGCAGTGAAGCGGGGGGGGACACTGAAGCTTTCTTT
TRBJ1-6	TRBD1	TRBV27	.	CASGQGPSPLHF	TGTGCCAGCGGACAGGGTCCATCACCCCTCCACTTT
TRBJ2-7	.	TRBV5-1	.	CASSPRQVGYEQYF	TGCGCCAGCAGCCCGAGACAGGTCGGATACGAGCAGTACTTC
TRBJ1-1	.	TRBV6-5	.	CASSFGFAENTEAFF	TGTGCCAGCAGTTTTGGGTTCGCGGAGAACACTGAAGCTTTCTTT
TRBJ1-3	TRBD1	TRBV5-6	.	CASRSGTGVNTIYF	TGTGCCAGCAGGTCCGGGACAGGGGTCAACACCATATATTTT
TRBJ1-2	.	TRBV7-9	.	CASSDVSGVGHGYTF	TGTGCCAGCAGCGACGTTTCAGGGGTGGGGCATGGCTACACCTTC
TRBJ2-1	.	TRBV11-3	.	CASSLVRDEQFF	TGTGCCAGCAGCTTAGTGAGGGATGAGCAGTTCTTC
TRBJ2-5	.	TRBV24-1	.	CATSDPTGTETQYF	TGTGCCACCAGTGACCCTACAGGGACGGAGACCCAGTACTTC